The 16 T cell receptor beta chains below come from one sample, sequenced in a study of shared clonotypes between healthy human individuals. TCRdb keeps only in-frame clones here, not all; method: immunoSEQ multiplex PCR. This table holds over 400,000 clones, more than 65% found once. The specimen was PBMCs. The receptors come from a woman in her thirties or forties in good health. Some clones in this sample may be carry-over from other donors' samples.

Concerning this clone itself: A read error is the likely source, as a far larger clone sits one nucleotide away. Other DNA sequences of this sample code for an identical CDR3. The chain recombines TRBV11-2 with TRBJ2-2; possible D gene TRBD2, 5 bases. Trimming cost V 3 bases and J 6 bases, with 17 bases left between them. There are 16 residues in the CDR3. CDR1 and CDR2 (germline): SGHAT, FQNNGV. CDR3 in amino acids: CASSFTPTGSAGELFF. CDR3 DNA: TGTGCCAGCAGCTTCACACCAACGGGGTCGGCCGGGGAGCTGTTTTTT.

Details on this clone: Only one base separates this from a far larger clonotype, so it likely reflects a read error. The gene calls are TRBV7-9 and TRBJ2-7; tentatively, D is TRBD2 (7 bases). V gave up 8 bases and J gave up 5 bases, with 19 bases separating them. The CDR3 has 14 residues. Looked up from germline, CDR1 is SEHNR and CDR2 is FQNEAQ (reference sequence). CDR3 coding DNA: TGTGCCAGCGGGAGGGACACACCGCCCCACGAGCAGTACTTC. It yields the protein CASGRDTPPHEQYF.

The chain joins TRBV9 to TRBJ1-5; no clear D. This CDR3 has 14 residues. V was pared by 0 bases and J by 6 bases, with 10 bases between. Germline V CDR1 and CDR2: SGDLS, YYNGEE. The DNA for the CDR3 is TGTGCCAGCAGCGTAGCTCAGTTTGGTCAGCCCCAGCATTTT. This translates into CASSVAQFGQPQHF. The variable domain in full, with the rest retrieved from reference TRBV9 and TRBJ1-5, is DSGVTQTPKHLITATGQRVTLRCSPRSGDLSVYWYQQSLDQGLQFLIQYYNGEERAKGNILERFSAQQFPDLHSELNLSSLELGDSALYFCASSVAQFGQPQHFGDGTRLSIL.

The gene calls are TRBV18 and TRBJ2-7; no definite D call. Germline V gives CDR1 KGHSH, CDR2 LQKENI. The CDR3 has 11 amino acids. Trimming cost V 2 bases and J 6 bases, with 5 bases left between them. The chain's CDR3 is CASSPASEQYF. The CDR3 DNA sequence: TGTGCCAGCTCACCAGCGAGCGAGCAGTACTTC.

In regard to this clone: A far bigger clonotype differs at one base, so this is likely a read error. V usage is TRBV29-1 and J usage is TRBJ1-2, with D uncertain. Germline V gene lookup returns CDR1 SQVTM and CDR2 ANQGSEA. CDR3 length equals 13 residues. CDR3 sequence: CSVEDSSVYGCTF. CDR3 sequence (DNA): TGCAGCGTTGAAGATAGCTCCGTCTATGGCTGCACCTTC.

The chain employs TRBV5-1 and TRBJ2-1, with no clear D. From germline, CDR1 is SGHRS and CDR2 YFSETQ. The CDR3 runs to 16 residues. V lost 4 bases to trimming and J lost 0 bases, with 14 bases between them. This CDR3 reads CASSLDGSSSYNEQFF. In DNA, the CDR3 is TGCGCCAGCAGCCTTGACGGATCGAGCTCCTACAATGAGCAGTTCTTC.

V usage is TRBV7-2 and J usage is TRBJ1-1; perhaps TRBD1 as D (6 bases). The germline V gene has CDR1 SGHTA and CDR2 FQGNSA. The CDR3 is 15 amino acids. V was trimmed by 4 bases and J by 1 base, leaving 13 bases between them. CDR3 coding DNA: TGTGCCAGCAGCTGGGCAGGACAGAAGAACACTGAAGCTTTCTTT. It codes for CASSWAGQKNTEAFF.

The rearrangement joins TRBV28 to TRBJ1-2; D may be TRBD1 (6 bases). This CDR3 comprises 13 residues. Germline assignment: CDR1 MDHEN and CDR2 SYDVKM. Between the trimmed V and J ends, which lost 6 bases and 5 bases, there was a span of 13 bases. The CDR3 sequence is CASRTGPLYGYTF. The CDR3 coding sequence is TGTGCCAGCAGAACAGGGCCTCTTTATGGCTACACCTTC.

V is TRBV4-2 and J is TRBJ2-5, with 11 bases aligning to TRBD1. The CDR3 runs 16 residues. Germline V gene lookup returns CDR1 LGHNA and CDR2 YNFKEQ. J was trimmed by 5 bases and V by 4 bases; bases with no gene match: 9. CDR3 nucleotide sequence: TGTGCCAGCAGCCGGGACAGGGGGGTAGTAGGGGAGACCCAGTACTTC. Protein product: CASSRDRGVVGETQYF.

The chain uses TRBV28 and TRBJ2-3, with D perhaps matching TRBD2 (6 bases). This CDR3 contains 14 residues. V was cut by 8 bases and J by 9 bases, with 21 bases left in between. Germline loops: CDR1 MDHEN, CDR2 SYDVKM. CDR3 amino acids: CASAPGTPGETQYF. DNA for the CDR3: TGTGCCAGCGCTCCCGGGACTCCGGGGGAGACGCAGTATTTT.

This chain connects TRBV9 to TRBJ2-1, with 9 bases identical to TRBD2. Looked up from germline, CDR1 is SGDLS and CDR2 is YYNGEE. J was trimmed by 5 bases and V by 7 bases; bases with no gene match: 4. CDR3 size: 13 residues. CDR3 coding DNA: TGTGCCAGCTTGCAGCGGGGGGACAATGAGCAGTTCTTC. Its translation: CASLQRGDNEQFF.

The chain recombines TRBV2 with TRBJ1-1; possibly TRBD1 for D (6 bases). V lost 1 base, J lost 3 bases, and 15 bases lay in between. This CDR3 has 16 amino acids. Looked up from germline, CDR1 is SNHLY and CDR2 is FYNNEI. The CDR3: CASSEDWHREDTEAFF. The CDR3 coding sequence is TGTGCCAGCAGTGAAGACTGGCACAGGGAGGACACTGAAGCTTTCTTT.

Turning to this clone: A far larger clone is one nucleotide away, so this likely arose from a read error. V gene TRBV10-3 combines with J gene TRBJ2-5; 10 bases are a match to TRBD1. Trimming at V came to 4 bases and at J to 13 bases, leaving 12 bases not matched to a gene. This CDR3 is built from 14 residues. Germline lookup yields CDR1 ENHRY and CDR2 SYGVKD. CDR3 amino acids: CAISVPGQGLPRYF. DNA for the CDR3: TGTGCCATCAGTGTCCCGGGACAGGGGCTTCCCCGGTACTTC.

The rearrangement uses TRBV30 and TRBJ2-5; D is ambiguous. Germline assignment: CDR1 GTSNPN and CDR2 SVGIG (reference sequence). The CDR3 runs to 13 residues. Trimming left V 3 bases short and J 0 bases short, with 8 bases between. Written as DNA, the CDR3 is TGTGCCTGGAGCCCTGTGTACCAAGAGACCCAGTACTTC. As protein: CAWSPVYQETQYF.

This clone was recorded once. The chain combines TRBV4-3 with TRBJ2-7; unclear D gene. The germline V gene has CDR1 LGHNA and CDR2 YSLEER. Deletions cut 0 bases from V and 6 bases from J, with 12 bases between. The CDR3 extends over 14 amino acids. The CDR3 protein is CASSQDPFGREQYF. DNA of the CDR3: TGCGCCAGCAGCCAAGATCCCTTTGGCCGCGAGCAGTACTTC.

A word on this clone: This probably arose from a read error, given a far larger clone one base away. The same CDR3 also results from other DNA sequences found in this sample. CDR3 DNA: TGTGCCACCAGCAGACGAAGGACTGGGACCATCAATCAGCCCCAGCATTTT. This codes for CATSRRRTGTINQPQHF. The chain combines TRBV15 with TRBJ1-5; weak D call: TRBD1 (5 bases). The germline V gene has CDR1 LNHNV and CDR2 YYDKDF (reference sequence). The V gene lost 2 bases and the J gene lost 3 bases, with 17 bases spanning the gap. The CDR3 runs to 17 residues.